A single sample is the source of the 19 T cell receptor beta chains below, sequenced in a study of blood T cells in healthy people across ages. Using a J-beta primer mix together with a sample-barcoded 5' primer, a second PCR was run for about 6 to 12 cycles. TCRdb itself ran the 5' RACE reads through MiXCR, one entry per CDR3 protein. The table shows around 1,700,000 distinct CDR3 sequences, with 28% occurring only once. Sequenced: blood. The receptors shown here come from a woman aged 25 to 39 in good health.

Notes on this clonotype: Possible read error: a much larger clone is one base away. CDR3 amino acids: CSGLELDSYGYTF. The CDR3 DNA is TGCAGCGGTCTCGAACTCGATAGCTATGGCTACACCTTC. The chain uses TRBV29-1 and TRBJ1-2; D call uncertain. Germline V gene lookup returns CDR1 SQVTM and CDR2 ANQGSEA. The length of the CDR3 is 13 residues. Trimming took 7 bases from V and 4 from J, leaving 16 bases between them.

Many counts were recorded for this clonotype. V gene TRBV6-5 combines with J gene TRBJ2-1, with 9 positions matching TRBD2. CDR3 length equals 15 residues. V gave up 6 bases and J gave up 8 bases; unmatched junction bases: 11. Germline loops: CDR1 MNHEY, CDR2 SVGAGI. The CDR3 coding sequence is TGTGCCAGCAGGGCCTATAGCGGGAGCTTGGATGAGCAGTTCTTC. Amino acid sequence: CASRAYSGSLDEQFF.

Regarding this clonotype: A much larger clone lies a single base off, so this may be a read error. The chain has TRBV5-5 and TRBJ2-7; D may be TRBD1 (6 bases). The CDR3 has 13 residues. Germline V lookup: CDR1 SGHKS, CDR2 YYEKEE (reference sequence). Trimming removed 3 bases from V and 2 bases from J, with 9 bases in between. CDR3 amino acids: CASSCTGPYEQYF. In nucleotides, the CDR3 is TGTGCCAGCAGCTGTACAGGGCCCTACGAGCAGTACTTC.

This clonotype was counted at least ten times. This sequence joins TRBV10-3 and TRBJ2-5; D could derive from TRBD1 or TRBD2 (6 bases each). Germline CDR1 and CDR2: ENHRY and SYGVKD. CDR3 length: 13 residues. Trimming took off 8 bases at V and 5 bases at J, with 15 bases between the two ends. The CDR3 DNA is TGTGCCATCGCTTTGGGGGGCATGGAGACCCAGTACTTC. It encodes CAIALGGMETQYF.

There are many counts of this clonotype. CDR3 bases: TGTGCCAGCAGCTCCGGCAGGGGCATCCACGAGCAGTACTTC. Translation gives CASSSGRGIHEQYF. V is TRBV5-6 and J is TRBJ2-7; maybe TRBD1 (6 bases). From germline, CDR1 is SGHDT and CDR2 YYEEEE. Trimming cost V 3 bases and J 5 bases, with 15 bases left between them. The CDR3 runs 14 residues.

This chain links TRBV9 with TRBJ1-2; 8 positions match TRBD1. Germline loops: CDR1 SGDLS, CDR2 YYNGEE. Unmatched junction bases numbered 12, after V lost 4 bases and J lost 7 bases. The CDR3 is 15 amino acids. In DNA form, the CDR3 reads TGTGCCAGCAGCCCAAGATCAGGGGGCAATCGTGGCTACACCTTC. This encodes CASSPRSGGNRGYTF.

There are a few counts of this clonotype. The chain couples TRBV6-6 to TRBJ2-5; TRBD2 matches at 7 bases. Matching the DNA end better, TRBJ2-7 makes the J call doubtful. Germline V gives CDR1 MNHNY, CDR2 SVGAGI (reference sequence). This CDR3 has 16 residues. The CDR3 protein is CASSYGRGVTSDEQYF. For the CDR3, the DNA is TGTGCCAGCAGTTACGGGAGGGGTGTCACGAGCGACGAGCAGTACTTC.

This clonotype came up a few times. As DNA, the CDR3 is TGTGCCAGCAGTGAATATAAGAGCTCCTACAATGAGCAGTTCTTC. This translates into CASSEYKSSYNEQFF. This chain connects TRBV6-1 to TRBJ2-1; unclear D gene. The germline CDR1 and CDR2 sequences are MNHNS and SASEGT. V lost 2 bases and J 0 bases, leaving 8 bases between the germline ends. The CDR3 has 15 amino acids.

This clonotype was counted only a few times. The CDR3 nucleotides read TGTGCCAGCTCCTTACAGGAGACCTATGGCTACACCTTC. This gives the protein CASSLQETYGYTF. V usage is TRBV18 and J usage is TRBJ1-2, with TRBD1 as a possible D gene (5 bases). V lost 6 bases and J 4 bases, leaving 12 bases between the germline ends. Germline CDR1 and CDR2: KGHSH and LQKENI. This CDR3 is built from 13 residues.

V and J are TRBV9 and TRBJ2-5, with D unresolved. V lost 5 bases and J lost 1, with 12 bases in between. This CDR3 is 14 amino acids long. Germline-derived CDR1 and CDR2 are SGDLS and YYNGEE. This CDR3 is CASRRRIVQETQYF. CDR3 bases: TGTGCCAGCAGGCGTAGGATCGTCCAAGAGACCCAGTACTTC.

This clonotype was counted only a few times. V is TRBV5-1 and J is TRBJ1-3; D remains ambiguous. Germline V gives CDR1 SGHRS, CDR2 YFSETQ. The CDR3 runs to 15 residues. V dropped 0 bases and J dropped 0 bases, with 7 bases sitting between them. The CDR3 region is CASSLAGDSGNTIYF. The CDR3 coding sequence is TGCGCCAGCAGCTTGGCAGGCGACTCTGGAAACACCATATATTTT.

This clonotype was detected only a few times. The chain uses TRBV12-3 or TRBV12-4 and TRBJ2-7; no definite D call. The CDR3 runs 11 residues. V was clipped by 7 bases and J by 3 bases, with 7 bases between them. The CDR3, as DNA: TGTGCCAGCACCAATAACTACGAGCAGTACTTC. It specifies CASTNNYEQYF.

The chain recombines TRBV12-3 or TRBV12-4 with TRBJ2-2, with D uncertain. The CDR3 loop spans 11 amino acids. The V and J ends lost 7 bases and 4 bases respectively, with 4 bases between them. The CDR3: CASTRTGELFF. In DNA, the CDR3 is TGTGCCAGCACCCGCACCGGGGAGCTGTTTTTT.

The genes are TRBV2 and TRBJ2-4; 7 nucleotides align to TRBD2. Trimming took 5 bases from V and 15 from J; bases not matched to a gene: 16. CDR1 is SNHLY and CDR2 is FYNNEI in the germline V gene. The CDR3 covers 14 residues. CDR3 in DNA: TGTGCCAGCAGTCGTGACGGCGGGAGAGGCATCCGGTACTTC. This encodes CASSRDGGRGIRYF.

This clonotype was seen only a few times. The J gene is TRBJ2-5, the V gene TRBV20-1; D tentatively reads TRBD1 or TRBD2 (6 bases each). This CDR3 region has 14 residues. Deletions cut 6 bases from V and 5 bases from J, with 19 bases between. Looked up from germline, CDR1 is DFQATT and CDR2 is SNEGSKA (reference sequence). CDR3 bases: TGCAGTGCCCCGACCAGCGTGGGGGGCGAGACCCAGTACTTC. Encoded protein: CSAPTSVGGETQYF.

This clonotype was observed at least ten times. This chain connects TRBV28 to TRBJ2-7; TRBD1 matches 9 bases. CDR1 is MDHEN, CDR2 SYDVKM, per germline. The CDR3 sequence is 14 residues long. The V segment lost 5 bases and the J segment 4 bases; nucleotides outside the gene matches: 6. This CDR3 reads CASSTGTGIYEQYF. The CDR3 DNA follows: TGTGCCAGCAGTACCGGGACAGGGATATACGAGCAGTACTTC.

The chain couples TRBV15 to TRBJ1-2; TRBD1 matches at 8 bases. Germline CDR1 and CDR2: LNHNV and YYDKDF (reference sequence). The CDR3 length is 16 residues. The J segment lost 8 bases and the V segment lost 0 bases, leaving 11 bases of the junction unmatched. The CDR3, as DNA: TGTGCCACCAGCAGAGATCACCCGGGGGCAGGGGGCGGCTACACCTTC. Amino acid sequence: CATSRDHPGAGGGYTF.

This clonotype appeared once. A single base separates this from a much larger clone, so it may be a read error. V usage is TRBV27 and J usage is TRBJ2-3; the D is unclear. CDR1 is MNHEY, CDR2 SMNVEV, per germline (reference sequence). There are 14 residues in the CDR3. V lost 7 bases and J 2 bases, leaving 13 bases between the germline ends. CDR3 residues: CASTEESFTDTQYF. The CDR3 nucleotides read TGTGCCAGCACCGAGGAGAGTTTCACAGATACGCAGTATTTT.

This clonotype was counted only a few times. The CDR3 bases are TGTGCCAGCAGCTTGATGGGGACAGGGGAGACCCAGTACTTC. Translated, it gives CASSLMGTGETQYF. The chain employs TRBV5-5 and TRBJ2-5; the match to TRBD1 covers 9 bases. The CDR3 is 14 amino acids. With 1 base clipped from V and 5 bases from J, the junction kept 3 bases outside the gene matches. Per the germline V gene, CDR1 is SGHKS and CDR2 is YYEKEE (reference sequence).